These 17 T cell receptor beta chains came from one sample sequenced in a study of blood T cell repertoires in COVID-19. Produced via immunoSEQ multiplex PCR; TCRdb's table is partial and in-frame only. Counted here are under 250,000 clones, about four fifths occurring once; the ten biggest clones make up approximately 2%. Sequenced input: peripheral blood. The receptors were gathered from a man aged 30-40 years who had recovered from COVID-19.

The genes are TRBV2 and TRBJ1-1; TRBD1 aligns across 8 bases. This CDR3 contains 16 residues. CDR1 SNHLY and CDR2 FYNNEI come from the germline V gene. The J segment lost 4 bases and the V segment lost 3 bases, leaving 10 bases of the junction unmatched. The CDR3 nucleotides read TGTGCCAGCAGTGAGGCAGGGGGCCTCTGGGGCACTGAAGCTTTCTTT. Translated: CASSEAGGLWGTEAFF.

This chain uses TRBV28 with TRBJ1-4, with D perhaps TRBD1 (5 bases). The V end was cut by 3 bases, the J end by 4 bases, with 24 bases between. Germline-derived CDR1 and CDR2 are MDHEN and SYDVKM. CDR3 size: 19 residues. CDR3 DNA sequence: TGTGCCAGCAGTTTGCTATTGGGGGGGACCGGCGACCATAATGAAAAACTGTTTTTT. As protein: CASSLLLGGTGDHNEKLFF. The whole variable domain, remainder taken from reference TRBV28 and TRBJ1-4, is DVKVTQSSRYLVKRTGEKVFLECVQDMDHENMFWYRQDPGLGLRLIYFSYDVKMKEKGDIPEGYSVSREKKERFSLILESASTNQTSMYLCASSLLLGGTGDHNEKLFFGSGTQLSVL.

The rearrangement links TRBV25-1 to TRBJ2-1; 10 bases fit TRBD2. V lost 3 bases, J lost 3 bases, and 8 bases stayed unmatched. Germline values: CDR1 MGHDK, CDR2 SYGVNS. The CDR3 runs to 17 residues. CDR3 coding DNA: TGTGCCAGCAGTGACGCGAGCGGGGGGGCCATCTACAATGAGCAGTTCTTC. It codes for CASSDASGGAIYNEQFF.

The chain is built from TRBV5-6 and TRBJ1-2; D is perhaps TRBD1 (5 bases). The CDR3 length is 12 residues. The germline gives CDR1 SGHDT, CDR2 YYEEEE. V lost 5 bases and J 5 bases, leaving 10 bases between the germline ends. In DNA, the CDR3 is TGTGCCAGCAGTCGACAGCCTTATGGCTACACCTTC. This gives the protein CASSRQPYGYTF. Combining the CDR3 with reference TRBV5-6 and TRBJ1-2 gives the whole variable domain DAGVTQSPTHLIKTRGQQVTLRCSPKSGHDTVSWYQQALGQGPQFIFQYYEEEERQRGNFPDRFSGHQFPNYSSELNVNALLLGDSALYLCASSRQPYGYTFGSGTRLTVV.

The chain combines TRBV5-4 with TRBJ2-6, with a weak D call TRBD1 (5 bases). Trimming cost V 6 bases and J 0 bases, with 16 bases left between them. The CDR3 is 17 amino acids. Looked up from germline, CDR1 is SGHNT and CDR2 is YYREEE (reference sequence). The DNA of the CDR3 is TGTGCCAGCACCACCTTCAAGGGGCCCTCTGGGGCCAACGTCCTGACTTTC. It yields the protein CASTTFKGPSGANVLTF.

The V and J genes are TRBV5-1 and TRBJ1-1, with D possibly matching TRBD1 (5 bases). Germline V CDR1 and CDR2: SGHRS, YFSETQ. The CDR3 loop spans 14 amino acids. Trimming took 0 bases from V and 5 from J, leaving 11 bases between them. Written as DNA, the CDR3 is TGCGCCAGCAGCTTGGAGCCTTCAGGGACTGAAGCTTTCTTT. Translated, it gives CASSLEPSGTEAFF.

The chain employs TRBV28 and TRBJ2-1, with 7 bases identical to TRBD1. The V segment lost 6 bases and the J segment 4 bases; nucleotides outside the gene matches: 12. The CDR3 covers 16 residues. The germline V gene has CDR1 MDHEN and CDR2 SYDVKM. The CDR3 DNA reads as TGTGCCAGCAGAAGCACAGGGGAACCTGCTTACAATGAGCAGTTCTTC. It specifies CASRSTGEPAYNEQFF.

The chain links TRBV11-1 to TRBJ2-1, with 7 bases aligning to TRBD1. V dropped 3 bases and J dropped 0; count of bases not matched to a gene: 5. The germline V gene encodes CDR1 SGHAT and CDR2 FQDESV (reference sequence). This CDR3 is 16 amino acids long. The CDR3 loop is CASSLGNRGSYNEQFF. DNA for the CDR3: TGTGCCAGCAGCTTGGGGAACAGGGGCTCCTACAATGAGCAGTTCTTC.

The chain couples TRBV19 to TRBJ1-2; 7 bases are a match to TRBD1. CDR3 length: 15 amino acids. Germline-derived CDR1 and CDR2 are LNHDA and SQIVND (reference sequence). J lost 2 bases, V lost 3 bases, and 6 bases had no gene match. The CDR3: CASSILDRLNYGYTF. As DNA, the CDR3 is TGTGCCAGTAGTATCTTGGACAGGCTCAACTATGGCTACACCTTC.

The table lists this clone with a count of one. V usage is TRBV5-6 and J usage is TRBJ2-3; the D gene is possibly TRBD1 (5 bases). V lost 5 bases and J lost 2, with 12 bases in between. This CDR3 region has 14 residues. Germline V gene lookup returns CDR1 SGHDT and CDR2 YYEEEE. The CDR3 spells CASSQGPFTDTQYF. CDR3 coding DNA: TGTGCCAGCAGTCAGGGCCCCTTCACAGATACGCAGTATTTT. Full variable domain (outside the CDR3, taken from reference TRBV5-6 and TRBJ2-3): DAGVTQSPTHLIKTRGQQVTLRCSPKSGHDTVSWYQQALGQGPQFIFQYYEEEERQRGNFPDRFSGHQFPNYSSELNVNALLLGDSALYLCASSQGPFTDTQYFGPGTRLTVL.

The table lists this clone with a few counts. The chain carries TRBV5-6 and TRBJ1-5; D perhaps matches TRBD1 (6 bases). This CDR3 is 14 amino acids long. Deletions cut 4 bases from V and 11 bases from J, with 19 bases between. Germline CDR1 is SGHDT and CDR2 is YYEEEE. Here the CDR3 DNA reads TGTGCCAGCAGCCCGGACAGAGCTGAAGGTGCCCAGCATTTT. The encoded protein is CASSPDRAEGAQHF.

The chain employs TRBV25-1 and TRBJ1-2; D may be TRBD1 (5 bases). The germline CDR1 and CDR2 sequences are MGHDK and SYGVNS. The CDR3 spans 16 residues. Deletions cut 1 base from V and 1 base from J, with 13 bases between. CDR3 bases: TGTGCCAGCAGTGAATGGTCGGGGGAACTTAACTATGGCTACACCTTC. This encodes CASSEWSGELNYGYTF.

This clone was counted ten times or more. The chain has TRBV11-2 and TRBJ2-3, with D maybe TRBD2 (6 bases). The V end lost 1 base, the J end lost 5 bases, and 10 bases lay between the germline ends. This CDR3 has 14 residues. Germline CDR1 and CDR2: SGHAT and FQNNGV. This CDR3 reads CASSLVTSLDTQYF. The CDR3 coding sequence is TGTGCCAGCAGCTTAGTTACTAGCCTAGATACGCAGTATTTT.

In DNA, the CDR3 is TGTGCCAGCTGTGAAATCCACAGGGGATGCGGGGGCTACACCTTC. Its translation is CASCEIHRGCGGYTF. The chain is built from TRBV18 and TRBJ1-2; TRBD1 agrees at 7 bases. The CDR3 loop spans 15 amino acids. With 7 bases clipped from V and 8 bases from J, the junction kept 16 bases outside the gene matches. CDR1 is KGHSH, CDR2 LQKENI, per germline.

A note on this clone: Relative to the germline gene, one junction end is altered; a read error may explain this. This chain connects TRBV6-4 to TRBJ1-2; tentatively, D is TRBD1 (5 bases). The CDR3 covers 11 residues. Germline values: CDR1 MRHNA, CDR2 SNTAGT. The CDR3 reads CASSSGFSNSF. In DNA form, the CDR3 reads TGTGCCAGCAGCTCAGGGTTTTCGAATTCCTTC.

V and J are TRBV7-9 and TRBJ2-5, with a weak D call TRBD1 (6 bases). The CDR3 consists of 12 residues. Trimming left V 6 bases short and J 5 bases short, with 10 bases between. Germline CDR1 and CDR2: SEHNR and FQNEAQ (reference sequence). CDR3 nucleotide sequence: TGTGCCAGCAGGAGGGGGTCGGAGACCCAGTACTTC. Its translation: CASRRGSETQYF.

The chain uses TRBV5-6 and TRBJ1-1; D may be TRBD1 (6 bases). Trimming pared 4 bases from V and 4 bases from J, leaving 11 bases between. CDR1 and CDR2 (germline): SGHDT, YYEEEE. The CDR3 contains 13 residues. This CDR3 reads CASSRGGFTEAFF. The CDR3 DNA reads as TGTGCCAGCAGCAGGGGGGGTTTCACTGAAGCTTTCTTT.